This T cell receptor beta chain was identified in a study of cytomegalovirus exposure and HLA in healthy donors. As regards this clone: Its antigen remains unidentified.

The study ran its PCR with 60 Vbeta and 13 Jbeta primers. Method: immunoSEQ multiplex PCR; TCRdb's copy keeps in-frame clones and lacks some. The sample holds around 200,000 clones; roughly 80% are singletons and the top ten take over 5.5%. Findings and limits, study-wide: Among the sequence variants, a highly shared cluster was likely an artifact of sequencing. TCR beta chain V- and J-gene trimming was linked, in a later analysis, to a missense variant in DCLRE1C. As immune exposure information, only CMV serostatus was available.

Donors showed nominal health when sampled, although they likely had unrecorded immune exposures. From germline, CDR1 is SGDLS and CDR2 YYNGEE. V lost 0 bases, J lost 1 base, and 13 bases lay in between. The CDR3 spans 17 residues. This clonotype was sampled from a man aged 40-50 years in good health and CMV-seropositive. What was sequenced was PBMCs. The chain has TRBV9 and TRBJ2-2; D may be TRBD2 (7 bases). CDR3 DNA sequence: TGTGCCAGCAGCGTAGATCGAGGGGGGGAGAACACCGGGGAGCTGTTTTTT. This translates into CASSVDRGGENTGELFF. The variable domain in full, completed from reference TRBV9 and TRBJ2-2, reads DSGVTQTPKHLITATGQRVTLRCSPRSGDLSVYWYQQSLDQGLQFLIQYYNGEERAKGNILERFSAQQFPDLHSELNLSSLELGDSALYFCASSVDRGGENTGELFFGEGSRLTVL.